The 8 T cell receptor beta chains below were found in one sample sequenced in a study of T cell responses to AZD1222 COVID-19 vaccine listed by TCRdb under 2021. The intended sense of this specimen's time point label: baseline before first vaccination. Library preparation was by the immunoSEQ multiplex PCR assay. TCRdb took this table from immuneACCESS and kept in-frame rearrangements with V and J called. Such tables lack part of the clones; where checked against another copy, unresolved V genes explain under half of the gap, and the rest is unexplained. For this sample there are around 90,000 clones; about 88% appear just once. The top ten clones comprise about an eighth of the sample. The sample consisted of peripheral blood, taken on day 0 of AZD1222 vaccination. These receptor sequences come from an adult in good health.

The V gene is TRBV5-6, the J gene TRBJ2-2; 12 bases match TRBD1. The V gene's germline CDR1 is SGHDT and CDR2 YYEEEE. The junction had 7 bases not matched to a gene; V was cut back by 4 bases and J by 3 bases. The CDR3 spans 17 residues. In DNA, the CDR3 is TGTGCCAGCAGCCTTCCGGGACAGGGGGCCCACACCGGGGAGCTGTTTTTT. Translated, it gives CASSLPGQGAHTGELFF.

This clone was seen a few times. The rearrangement joins TRBV9 to TRBJ1-2, with D uncertain. The CDR3 totals 13 residues. CDR1 and CDR2 (germline): SGDLS, YYNGEE. Trimming took 0 bases from V and 4 from J, leaving 7 bases between them. The chain's CDR3 is CASSVDGRYGYTF. CDR3 in DNA: TGTGCCAGCAGCGTAGATGGACGCTATGGCTACACCTTC.

This clone was found once. CDR3 amino acids: CASSLRGGTNEKLFF. The DNA of the CDR3 is TGTGCCAGCAGCCTACGGGGAGGTACTAATGAAAAACTGTTTTTT. The V and J genes are TRBV11-2 and TRBJ1-4; the D is unclear. V gave up 5 bases and J gave up 2 bases, with 12 bases separating them. Germline-derived CDR1 and CDR2 are SGHAT and FQNNGV. The CDR3 has 15 amino acids.

This rearrangement joins TRBV19 to TRBJ1-6; 7 bases map to TRBD1. Germline assignment: CDR1 LNHDA and CDR2 SQIVND (reference sequence). The CDR3 has 14 residues. Trimming took 1 base from V and 10 from J; bases not matched to a gene: 4. CDR3 DNA: TGTGCCAGTAGTATAGGGCAGGGGGGCTCACCCCTCCACTTT. This translates into CASSIGQGGSPLHF.

The gene calls are TRBV3-1 (or the pseudogene TRBV3-2) and TRBJ1-1; D not certain. Germline V gene data show CDR1 as LGHDT and CDR2 as YNNKEL (reference sequence). The CDR3 runs to 13 residues. The V end lost 2 bases, the J end lost 8 bases, and 12 bases lay between the germline ends. The DNA for the CDR3 is TGTGCCAGCAGCCAAAGAGCAAACAGAGAAGCTTTCTTT. Protein sequence: CASSQRANREAFF.

V usage is TRBV3-1 (or the pseudogene TRBV3-2) and J usage is TRBJ2-2; D not certain. V lost 3 bases and J lost 0, with 11 bases in between. The germline gives CDR1 LGHDT, CDR2 YNNKEL (reference sequence). The CDR3 has 16 residues. In DNA, the CDR3 is TGTGCCAGCAGCCAGGTCCCTAACGCGAACACCGGGGAGCTGTTTTTT. It specifies CASSQVPNANTGELFF.

The J gene is TRBJ1-2, the V gene TRBV10-3; D is unresolved. Germline CDR1 reads ENHRY; CDR2 reads SYGVKD. V dropped 3 bases and J dropped 4 bases, with 9 bases sitting between them. The length of the CDR3 is 13 residues. The CDR3 sequence: CAISELVSYGYTF. The CDR3 nucleotides read TGTGCCATCAGTGAACTAGTATCCTATGGCTACACCTTC.

V and J are TRBV9 and TRBJ2-3; TRBD1 agrees at 10 bases. This CDR3 is built from 16 residues. V lost 0 bases, J lost 3 bases, and 4 bases stayed unmatched. Germline V CDR1 and CDR2: SGDLS, YYNGEE. This CDR3 reads CASSVGQGAGTDTQYF. In DNA, the CDR3 is TGTGCCAGCAGCGTAGGACAGGGGGCCGGGACAGATACGCAGTATTTT.